Listed below are T cell receptor beta chains from one sample, sequenced in a study of blood T cell repertoires in COVID-19. Sequenced by immunoSEQ multiplex PCR; TCRdb stores in-frame clones only, minus some. The table has fewer than 400,000 clones, around nine tenths seen once. The sequenced sample was PBMCs or T cells enriched from blood (not recorded which). The receptors were gathered from a woman between 45 and 60 years old who had recovered from COVID-19. The CDR3 runs from the conserved cysteine through the conserved F or W. Each record gives: D gene, CDR3 length, V gene, clone size, J gene, CDR3 DNA, CDR3 protein. D genes are given only for firm matches. Clone size is given for some rows only: seen once, a few or many times, or a class if the clone is expanded.

TRBD1,15,TRBV3-1/TRBV3-2,.,TRBJ1-1,TGTGCCAGCAGCGACACAGGGGCGCGGGTCACTGAAGCTTTCTTT,CASSDTGARVTEAFF
.,12,TRBV25-1,.,TRBJ1-2,TGTGCCAGCAGCCTAGGGAGGTTCGACTACACCTTC,CASSLGRFDYTF
.,18,TRBV14,.,TRBJ1-2,TGTGCCAGCAGCCGAAAGGGACTAGGGACGGCCTCTAACTATGGCTACACCTTC,CASSRKGLGTASNYGYTF
.,13,TRBV19,once,TRBJ1-1,TGTGCCAGTCTGACCAGGCTGAACACTGAAGCTTTCTTT,CASLTRLNTEAFF
.,16,TRBV7-2,.,TRBJ1-1,TGTGCCAGCAGCTTAGGACCCGGGTCTTTCAACACTGAAGCTTTCTTT,CASSLGPGSFNTEAFF
TRBD2,17,TRBV4-1,.,TRBJ2-1,TGCGCCAGCAGCCAAGACACGCGGGGGGCCGGCTACAATGAGCAGTTCTTC,CASSQDTRGAGYNEQFF
TRBD1,14,TRBV6-5,.,TRBJ1-5,TGTGCCAGCAGTCAACAGGGGTCAGGGCAGCCCCAGCATTTT,CASSQQGSGQPQHF
TRBD2,15,TRBV3-1/TRBV3-2,.,TRBJ2-7,TGTGCCAGCAGCCAAGATTCGGGAGGCACGCACGAGCAGTACTTC,CASSQDSGGTHEQYF
TRBD2,16,TRBV4-2,.,TRBJ2-1,TGTGCCAGCAGCCAAAATGGACTAGCGGGACACAATGAGCAGTTCTTC,CASSQNGLAGHNEQFF
TRBD1,14,TRBV11-1,once,TRBJ1-1,TGTGCCAGCAGTAACGACAGGGCCGACACTGAAGCTTTCTTT,CASSNDRADTEAFF
.,14,TRBV27,.,TRBJ2-3,TGTGCCAGCAGTTTAGAGTTTGTCACAGATACGCAGTATTTT,CASSLEFVTDTQYF
.,16,TRBV12-2,.,TRBJ2-1,TGTGCAAGTCGCACCTCAAAGGACAGATCCTACAATGAGCAGTTCTTC,CASRTSKDRSYNEQFF
TRBD2,15,TRBV3-1/TRBV3-2,once,TRBJ2-7,TGTGCCAGCAGCCTTAGCGGGGGGGTGAAATACGAGCAGTACTTC,CASSLSGGVKYEQYF
.,15,TRBV5-1,.,TRBJ2-2,TGCGCCAGCAGCTTGGACAGAACGAACACCGGGGAGCTGTTTTTT,CASSLDRTNTGELFF
.,15,TRBV4-1,.,TRBJ1-1,TGCGCCAGCAGCCACGGGGGGCTGATGAACACTGAAGCTTTCTTT,CASSHGGLMNTEAFF
.,18,TRBV3-1/TRBV3-2,.,TRBJ1-3,TGTGCCAGCAGCGCCCCGGGAGGGGCGGGAAGGCCTGGAAACACCATATATTTT,CASSAPGGAGRPGNTIYF
.,18,TRBV7-2,.,TRBJ2-7,TGTGCCAGCAGCCTGTTGGAGATAAACTCTTTGAGCTCCTACGAGCAGTACTTC,CASSLLEINSLSSYEQYF
TRBD1,13,TRBV4-1,.,TRBJ1-2,TGCGCCAGCAGCCAAGTCCAGGGGGAGGGCTACACCTTC,CASSQVQGEGYTF
TRBD2,14,TRBV29-1,.,TRBJ2-7,TGCAGCGCCTTCCGGGAGGGGATGAGAAACGAGCAGTACTTC,CSAFREGMRNEQYF
TRBD1,16,TRBV5-5,.,TRBJ1-5,TGTGCCAGCAGCTATACCGGGACAGGGAGCAATCAGCCCCAGCATTTT,CASSYTGTGSNQPQHF
.,14,TRBV18,.,TRBJ1-4,TGTGCCAGCTCACCCCAGGGGTATAATGAAAAACTGTTTTTT,CASSPQGYNEKLFF
TRBD2,15,TRBV10-3,.,TRBJ2-5,TGTGCCATCAGTGTTGGGACTAGCGGGGTCGAGACCCAGTACTTC,CAISVGTSGVETQYF
.,14,TRBV24-1,once,TRBJ2-2,TGTGCCACTAGAGGAGGGGTGGGCACCGGGGAGCTGTTTTTT,CATRGGVGTGELFF
TRBD1,16,TRBV28,.,TRBJ1-6,TGTGCCAGCAGTTTGCCCGTCACACAGGGGAATTCACCCCTCCACTTT,CASSLPVTQGNSPLHF
TRBD2,15,TRBV5-1,.,TRBJ2-3,TGCGCCAGCAGCTGGCGGGGGGGCCTCTCAGATACGCAGTATTTT,CASSWRGGLSDTQYF
.,15,TRBV7-9,.,TRBJ1-4,TGTGCCAGCAGCTTCCTGACAACAACTAATGAAAAACTGTTTTTT,CASSFLTTTNEKLFF
.,16,TRBV4-3,.,TRBJ1-1,TGCGCCAGCAGCCAAGATTGGGGCAGGGGTACTTCTGAAGCTTTCTTT,CASSQDWGRGTSEAFF
.,14,TRBV7-9,.,TRBJ2-1,TGTGCCAGCAGCCTGCGTACAGGGCACAATGAGCAGTTCTTC,CASSLRTGHNEQFF
.,13,TRBV5-1,.,TRBJ1-2,TGCGCCAGCAGCTTGGCAGAGGACTATGGCTACACCTTC,CASSLAEDYGYTF
.,14,TRBV5-1,.,TRBJ1-1,TGCGCCAGCAGCTTGGCACAGACGAACACTGAAGCTTTCTTT,CASSLAQTNTEAFF
.,12,TRBV7-9,.,TRBJ1-6,TGTGCCAGCAGCTTAGGGCCGACACCCCTCCACTTT,CASSLGPTPLHF
.,13,TRBV19,.,TRBJ1-1,TGTGCCAGTACGGCGGGGGTGGTAGATTACGCTTTCTTT,CASTAGVVDYAFF
TRBD1,15,TRBV5-1,.,TRBJ1-6,TGCGCCAGCAGCTTGGAAGGGACAGGTCCTTCCCCCCTCCACTTT,CASSLEGTGPSPLHF
.,12,TRBV7-9,.,TRBJ1-3,TGTGCCAGCAGCTTTAGTGGAAACACCATATATTTT,CASSFSGNTIYF
.,14,TRBV19,.,TRBJ1-2,TGTGCCAGTACCCTGATGCAGGGCCACTATGGCTACACCTTC,CASTLMQGHYGYTF
.,14,TRBV15,few,TRBJ1-5,TGTGCCACCAGCAGAGATCGAGGGGGACAGCCCCAGCATTTT,CATSRDRGGQPQHF
TRBD1,17,TRBV5-6,once,TRBJ1-4,TGTGCCAGCAGCTTGTACGGGACAGGCATACTTAATGAAAAACTGTTTTTT,CASSLYGTGILNEKLFF
.,11,TRBV20-1,.,TRBJ1-1,TGCAGTGCTCTCCTCGGGGGGCGGGCTTTCTTT,CSALLGGRAFF
.,13,TRBV6-5,.,TRBJ1-1,TGTGCCAGCAGCTCCCCTGGCTGGACTGAAGCTTTCTTT,CASSSPGWTEAFF
TRBD1,11,TRBV13,.,TRBJ2-1,TGTGCCAGTCGGGACAGCCACTCCCAGTTCTTC,CASRDSHSQFF
TRBD2,17,TRBV7-7,.,TRBJ2-5,TGTGCTAGCAGCCCCGGGACTAGCGGGGGGGCCACGGAGACCCAGTACTTC,CASSPGTSGGATETQYF
.,17,TRBV28,.,TRBJ2-1,TGTGCCAGCAGCAACGGGCCCGGGAAAAAGTTCCTATGGGAGCAGTTCTTC,CASSNGPGKKFLWEQFF
TRBD2,13,TRBV2,few,TRBJ2-7,TGTGCCAGCAGGATAGCGGGGGCCTACGAGCAGTACTTC,CASRIAGAYEQYF
.,13,TRBV7-9,.,TRBJ1-2,TGTGCCAGCAGTCCATCCTTGGGCGTCGGCTACACCTTC,CASSPSLGVGYTF
.,15,TRBV4-1,many,TRBJ1-5,TGCGCCAGCAGCCAAGATCTACGAGGCAATCAGCCCCAGCATTTT,CASSQDLRGNQPQHF
TRBD1,16,TRBV6-4,.,TRBJ2-2,TGTGCCAGCAGTTCTCAGGGGGCGCCCCTGGTCGGGGAGCTGTTTTTT,CASSSQGAPLVGELFF
.,14,TRBV30,.,TRBJ1-4,TGTGCCTGGAGTGTTTCAGCAACTAATGAAAAACTGTTTTTT,CAWSVSATNEKLFF
.,19,TRBV2,.,TRBJ1-5,TGTGCCAGCAGTGTCTCAGTTTCGAGGAGGTCATATAGCAATCAGCCCCAGCATTTT,CASSVSVSRRSYSNQPQHF
.,13,TRBV7-9,.,TRBJ1-5,TGTGCCAGCAGCGGGGAGGGGGGTCAGCCCCAGCATTTT,CASSGEGGQPQHF
TRBD1,16,TRBV28,once,TRBJ2-2,TGTGCCAGCAGTAAAAATTCAGGGGACAGCACCGGGGAGCTGTTTTTT,CASSKNSGDSTGELFF
.,16,TRBV2,.,TRBJ2-7,TGTGCCAGCAGTGAAGCGCTTGGGGCGAGCTCCTACGAGCAGTACTTC,CASSEALGASSYEQYF
TRBD2,14,TRBV19,.,TRBJ2-2,TGTGCCCGCCGGGGGGGGGCGAACACCGGGGAGCTGTTTTTT,CARRGGANTGELFF
TRBD1,14,TRBV7-9,.,TRBJ2-7,TGTGCCAGCGGCATTGGACAGGGCCCCTACGAGCAGTACTTC,CASGIGQGPYEQYF
.,15,TRBV7-2,.,TRBJ2-2,TGTGCCAGCAGCCCAGGGGTTACGGACACCGGGGAGCTGTTTTTT,CASSPGVTDTGELFF